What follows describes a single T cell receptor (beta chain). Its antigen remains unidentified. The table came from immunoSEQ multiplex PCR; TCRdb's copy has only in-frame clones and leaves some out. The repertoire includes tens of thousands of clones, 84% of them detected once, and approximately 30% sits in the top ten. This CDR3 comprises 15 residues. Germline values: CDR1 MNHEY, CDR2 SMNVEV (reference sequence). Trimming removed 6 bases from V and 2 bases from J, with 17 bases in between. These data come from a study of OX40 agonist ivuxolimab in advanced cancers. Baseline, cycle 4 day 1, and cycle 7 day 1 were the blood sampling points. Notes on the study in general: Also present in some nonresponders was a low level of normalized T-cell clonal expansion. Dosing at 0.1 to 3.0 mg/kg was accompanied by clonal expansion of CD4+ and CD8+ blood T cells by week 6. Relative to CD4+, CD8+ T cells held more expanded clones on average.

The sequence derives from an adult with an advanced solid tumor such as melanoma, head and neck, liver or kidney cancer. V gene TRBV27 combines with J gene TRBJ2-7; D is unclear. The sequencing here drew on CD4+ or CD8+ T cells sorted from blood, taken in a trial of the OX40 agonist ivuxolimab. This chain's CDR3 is CASRASRTSAYEQYF. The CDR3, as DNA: TGTGCCAGCAGGGCGAGTAGGACCAGTGCCTACGAGCAGTACTTC.